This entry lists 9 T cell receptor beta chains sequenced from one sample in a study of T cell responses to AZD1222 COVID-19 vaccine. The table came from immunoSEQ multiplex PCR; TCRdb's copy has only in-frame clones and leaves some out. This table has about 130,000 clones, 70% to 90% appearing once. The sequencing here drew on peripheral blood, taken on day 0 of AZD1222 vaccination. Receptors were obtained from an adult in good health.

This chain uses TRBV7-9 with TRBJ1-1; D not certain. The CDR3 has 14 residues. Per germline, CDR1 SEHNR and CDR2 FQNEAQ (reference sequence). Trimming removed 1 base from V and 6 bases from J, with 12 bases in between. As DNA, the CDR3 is TGTGCCAGCAGCTTAGTTCTGGGGTTCGCTGAAGCTTTCTTT. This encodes CASSLVLGFAEAFF.

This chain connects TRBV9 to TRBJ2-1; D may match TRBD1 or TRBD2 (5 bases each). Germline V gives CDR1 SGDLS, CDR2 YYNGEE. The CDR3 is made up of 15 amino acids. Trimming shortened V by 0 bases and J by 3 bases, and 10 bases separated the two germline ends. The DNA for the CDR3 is TGTGCCAGCAGCGTAGGGGGGAGTTTCTACAATGAGCAGTTCTTC. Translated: CASSVGGSFYNEQFF.

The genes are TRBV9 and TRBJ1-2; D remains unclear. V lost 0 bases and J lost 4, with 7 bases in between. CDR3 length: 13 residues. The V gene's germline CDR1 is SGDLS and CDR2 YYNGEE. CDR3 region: CASSVGPGYGYTF. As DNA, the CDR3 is TGTGCCAGCAGCGTAGGGCCAGGCTATGGCTACACCTTC.

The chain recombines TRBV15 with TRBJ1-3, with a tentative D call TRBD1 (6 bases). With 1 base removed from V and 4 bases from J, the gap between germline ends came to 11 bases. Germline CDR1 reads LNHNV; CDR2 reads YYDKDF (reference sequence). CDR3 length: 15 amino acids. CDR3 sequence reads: CATSRARGAGNTIYF. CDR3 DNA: TGTGCCACCAGCAGAGCCAGGGGAGCGGGAAACACCATATATTTT.

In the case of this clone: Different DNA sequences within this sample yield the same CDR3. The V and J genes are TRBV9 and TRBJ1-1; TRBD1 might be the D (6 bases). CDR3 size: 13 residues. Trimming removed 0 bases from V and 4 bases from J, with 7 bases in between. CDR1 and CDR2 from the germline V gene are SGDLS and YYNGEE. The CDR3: CASSVGGLTEAFF. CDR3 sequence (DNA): TGTGCCAGCAGCGTAGGGGGGCTCACTGAAGCTTTCTTT. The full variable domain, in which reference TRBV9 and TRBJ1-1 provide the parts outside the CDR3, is DSGVTQTPKHLITATGQRVTLRCSPRSGDLSVYWYQQSLDQGLQFLIQYYNGEERAKGNILERFSAQQFPDLHSELNLSSLELGDSALYFCASSVGGLTEAFFGQGTRLTVV.

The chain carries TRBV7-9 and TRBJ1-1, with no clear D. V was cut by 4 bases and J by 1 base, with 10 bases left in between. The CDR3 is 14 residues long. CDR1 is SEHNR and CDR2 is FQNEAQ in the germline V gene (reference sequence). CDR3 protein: CASSYQGRNTEAFF. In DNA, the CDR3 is TGTGCCAGCAGCTACCAAGGCCGGAACACTGAAGCTTTCTTT.

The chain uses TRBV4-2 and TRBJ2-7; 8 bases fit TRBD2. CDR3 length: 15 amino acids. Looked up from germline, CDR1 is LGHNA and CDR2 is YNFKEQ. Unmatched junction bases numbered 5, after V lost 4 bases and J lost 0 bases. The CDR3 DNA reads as TGTGCCAGCAGCCTAGGACTAGCCGGCTCCTACGAGCAGTACTTC. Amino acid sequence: CASSLGLAGSYEQYF.

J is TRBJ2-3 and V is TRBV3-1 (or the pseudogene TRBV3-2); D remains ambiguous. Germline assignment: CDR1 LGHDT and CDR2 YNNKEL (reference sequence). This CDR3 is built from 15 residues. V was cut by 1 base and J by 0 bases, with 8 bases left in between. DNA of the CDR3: TGTGCCAGCAGCCAAGCAGCGAGGAGCACAGATACGCAGTATTTT. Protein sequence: CASSQAARSTDTQYF.

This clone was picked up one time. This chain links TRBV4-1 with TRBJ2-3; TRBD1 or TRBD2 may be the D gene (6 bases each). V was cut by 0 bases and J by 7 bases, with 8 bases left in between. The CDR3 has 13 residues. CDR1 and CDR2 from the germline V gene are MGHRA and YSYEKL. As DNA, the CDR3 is TGCGCCAGCAGCCAAGATGGGGGGCATACGCAGTATTTT. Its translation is CASSQDGGHTQYF.